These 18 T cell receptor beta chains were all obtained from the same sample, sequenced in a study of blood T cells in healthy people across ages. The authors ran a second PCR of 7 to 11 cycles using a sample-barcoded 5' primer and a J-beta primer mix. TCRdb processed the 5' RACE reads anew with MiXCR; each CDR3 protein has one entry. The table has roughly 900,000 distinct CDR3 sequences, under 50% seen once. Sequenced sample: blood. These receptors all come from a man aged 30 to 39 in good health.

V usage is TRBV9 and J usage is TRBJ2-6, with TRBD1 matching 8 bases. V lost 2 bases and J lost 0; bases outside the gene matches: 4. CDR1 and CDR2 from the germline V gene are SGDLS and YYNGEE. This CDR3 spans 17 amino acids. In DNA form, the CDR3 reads TGTGCCAGCAGCGTGGGACAGGCCTTCTCTGGGGCCAACGTCCTGACTTTC. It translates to CASSVGQAFSGANVLTF.

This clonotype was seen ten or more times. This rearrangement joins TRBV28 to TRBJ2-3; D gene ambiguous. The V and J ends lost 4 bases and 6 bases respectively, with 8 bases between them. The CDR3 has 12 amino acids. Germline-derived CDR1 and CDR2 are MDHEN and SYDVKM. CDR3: CASSSLEDTQYF. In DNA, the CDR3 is TGTGCCAGCAGTTCACTGGAGGATACGCAGTATTTT.

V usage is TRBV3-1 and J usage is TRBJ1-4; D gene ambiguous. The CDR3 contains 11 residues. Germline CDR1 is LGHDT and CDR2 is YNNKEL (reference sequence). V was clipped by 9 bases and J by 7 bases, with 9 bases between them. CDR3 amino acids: CASASLEKLFF. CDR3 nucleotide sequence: TGTGCCAGTGCCTCACTTGAAAAACTGTTTTTT.

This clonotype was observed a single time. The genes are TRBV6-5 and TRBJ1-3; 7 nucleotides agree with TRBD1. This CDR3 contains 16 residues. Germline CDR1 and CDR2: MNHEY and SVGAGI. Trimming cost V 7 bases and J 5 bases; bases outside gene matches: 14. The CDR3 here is CASITQGKTRRNTIYF. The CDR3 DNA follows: TGTGCCAGCATTACACAGGGGAAGACGAGGAGAAACACCATATATTTT.

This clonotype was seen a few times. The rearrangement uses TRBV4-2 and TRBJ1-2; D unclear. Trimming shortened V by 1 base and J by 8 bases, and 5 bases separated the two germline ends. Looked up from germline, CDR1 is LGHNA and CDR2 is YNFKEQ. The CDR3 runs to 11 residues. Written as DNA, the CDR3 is TGTGCCAGCAGCCAAGCACAAGGCTACACCTTC. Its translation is CASSQAQGYTF.

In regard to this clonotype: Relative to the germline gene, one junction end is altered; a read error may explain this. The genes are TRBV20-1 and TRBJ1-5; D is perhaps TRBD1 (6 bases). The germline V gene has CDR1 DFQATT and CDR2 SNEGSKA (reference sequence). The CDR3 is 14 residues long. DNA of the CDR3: TGTAGTGCTAGAGATAGGGGGGCGGGTCAGCCCCAGCATTTT. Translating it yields CSARDRGAGQPQHF.

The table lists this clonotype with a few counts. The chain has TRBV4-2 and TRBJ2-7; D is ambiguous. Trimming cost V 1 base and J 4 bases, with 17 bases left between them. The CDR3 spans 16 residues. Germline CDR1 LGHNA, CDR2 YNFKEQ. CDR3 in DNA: TGTGCCAGCAGCCAAGCGAGGTCCAGGTCGGAATACGAGCAGTACTTC. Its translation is CASSQARSRSEYEQYF.

CDR3 sequence reads: CSVVGTRPAQYF. The CDR3 region has the DNA TGCAGCGTTGTTGGGACTAGGCCGGCCCAGTACTTC. The V gene is TRBV29-1, the J gene TRBJ2-5; 8 bases agree with TRBD2. The germline gives CDR1 SQVTM, CDR2 ANQGSEA. Germline trimming cut 4 bases from V and 9 bases from J; bases unmatched to any gene: 7. The CDR3 length is 12 residues.

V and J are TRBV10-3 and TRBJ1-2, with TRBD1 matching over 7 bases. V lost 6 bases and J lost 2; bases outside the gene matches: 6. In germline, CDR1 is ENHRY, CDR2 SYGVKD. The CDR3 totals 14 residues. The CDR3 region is CAISQRQGNYGYTF. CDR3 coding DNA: TGTGCCATCAGCCAACGACAGGGAAACTATGGCTACACCTTC.

This CDR3 is CASSRDISKANYGYTF. The DNA of the CDR3 is TGTGCCAGCAGTCGGGACATTTCGAAAGCTAACTATGGCTACACCTTC. The chain employs TRBV6-5 and TRBJ1-2; a weak D match, TRBD1 (6 bases). Trimming removed 5 bases at V and 0 bases at J, with 16 bases between. Germline CDR1 reads MNHEY; CDR2 reads SVGAGI. The CDR3 length is 16 residues.

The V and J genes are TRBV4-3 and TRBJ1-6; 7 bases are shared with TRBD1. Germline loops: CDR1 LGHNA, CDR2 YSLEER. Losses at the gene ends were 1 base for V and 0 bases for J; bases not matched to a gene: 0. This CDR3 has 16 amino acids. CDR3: CASSQAGGSYNSPLHF. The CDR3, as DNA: TGCGCCAGCAGCCAAGCAGGGGGCTCCTATAATTCACCCCTCCACTTT.

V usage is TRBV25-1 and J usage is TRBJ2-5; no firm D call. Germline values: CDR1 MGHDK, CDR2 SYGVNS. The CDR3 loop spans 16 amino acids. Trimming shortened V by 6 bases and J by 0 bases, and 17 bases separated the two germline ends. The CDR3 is CASSAPQPSYQETQYF. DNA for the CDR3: TGTGCCAGCAGCGCTCCCCAGCCTTCTTACCAAGAGACCCAGTACTTC.

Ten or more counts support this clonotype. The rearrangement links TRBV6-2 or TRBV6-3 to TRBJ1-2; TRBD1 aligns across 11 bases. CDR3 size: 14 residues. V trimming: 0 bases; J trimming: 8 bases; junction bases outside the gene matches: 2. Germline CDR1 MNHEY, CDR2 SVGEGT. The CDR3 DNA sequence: TGTGCCAGCAGTTACTCGGGACAGGGGGACGGCTACACCTTC. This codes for CASSYSGQGDGYTF.

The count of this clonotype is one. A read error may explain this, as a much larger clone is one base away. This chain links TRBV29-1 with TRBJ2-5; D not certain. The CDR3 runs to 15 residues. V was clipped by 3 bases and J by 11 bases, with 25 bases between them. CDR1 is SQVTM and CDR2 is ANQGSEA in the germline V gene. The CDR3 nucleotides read TGCAGCGTTGATCGGGTAGGATATGGGAACAATGAGCAGTACTTC. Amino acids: CSVDRVGYGNNEQYF.

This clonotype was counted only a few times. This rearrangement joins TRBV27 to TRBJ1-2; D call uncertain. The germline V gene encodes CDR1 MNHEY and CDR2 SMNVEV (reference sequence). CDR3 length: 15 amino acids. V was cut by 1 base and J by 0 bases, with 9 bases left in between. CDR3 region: CASSLYGPTNYGYTF. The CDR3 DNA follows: TGTGCCAGCAGTTTATACGGTCCAACTAACTATGGCTACACCTTC.

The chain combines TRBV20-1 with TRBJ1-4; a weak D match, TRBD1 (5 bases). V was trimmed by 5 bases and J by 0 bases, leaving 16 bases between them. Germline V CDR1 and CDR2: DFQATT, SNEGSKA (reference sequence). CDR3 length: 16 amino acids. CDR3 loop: CSAGTRRSTTNEKLFF. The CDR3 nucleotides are TGCAGTGCTGGGACCCGTCGATCCACAACTAATGAAAAACTGTTTTTT.

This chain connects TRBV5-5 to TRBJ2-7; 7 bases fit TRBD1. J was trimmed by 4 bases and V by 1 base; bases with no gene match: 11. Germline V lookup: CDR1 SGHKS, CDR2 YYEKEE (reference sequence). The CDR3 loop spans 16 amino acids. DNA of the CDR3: TGTGCCAGCAGCTTGTCACAGGGGCTCAGTGATTACGAGCAGTACTTC. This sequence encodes CASSLSQGLSDYEQYF.

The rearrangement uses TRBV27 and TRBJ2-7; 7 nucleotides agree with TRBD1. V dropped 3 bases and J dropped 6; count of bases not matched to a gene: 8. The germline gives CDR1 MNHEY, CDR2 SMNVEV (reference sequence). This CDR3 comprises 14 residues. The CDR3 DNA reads TGTGCCAGCAGTTTTGGGCCAGGGGGTGGCGAGCAGTACTTC. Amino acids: CASSFGPGGGEQYF.